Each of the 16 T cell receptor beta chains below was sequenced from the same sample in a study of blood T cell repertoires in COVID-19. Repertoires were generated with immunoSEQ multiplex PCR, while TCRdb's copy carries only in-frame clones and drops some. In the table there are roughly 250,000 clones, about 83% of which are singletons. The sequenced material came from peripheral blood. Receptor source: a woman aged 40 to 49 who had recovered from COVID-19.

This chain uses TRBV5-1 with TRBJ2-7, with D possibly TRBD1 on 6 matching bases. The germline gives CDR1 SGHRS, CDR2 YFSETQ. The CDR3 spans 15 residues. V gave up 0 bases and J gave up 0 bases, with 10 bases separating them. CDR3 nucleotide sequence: TGCGCCAGCAGCTTGGGGGGGACAAGCTCCTACGAGCAGTACTTC. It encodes CASSLGGTSSYEQYF.

CDR3 DNA: TGTGCCAGCAGTATGACTAGCGGGGTTTACGAGCAGTACTTC. Amino acid sequence: CASSMTSGVYEQYF. The rearrangement joins TRBV2 to TRBJ2-7; TRBD2 matches 11 bases. V lost 5 bases and J lost 4; bases outside the gene matches: 4. The CDR3 runs 14 residues. Germline loops: CDR1 SNHLY, CDR2 FYNNEI.

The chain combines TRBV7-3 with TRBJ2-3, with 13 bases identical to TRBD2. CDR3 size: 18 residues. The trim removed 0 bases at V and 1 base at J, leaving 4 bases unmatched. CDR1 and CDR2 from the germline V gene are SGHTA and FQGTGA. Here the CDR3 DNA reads TGTGCCAGCAGCTTAACGACCGGGACTAGCGGGGGCACAGATACGCAGTATTTT. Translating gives CASSLTTGTSGGTDTQYF.

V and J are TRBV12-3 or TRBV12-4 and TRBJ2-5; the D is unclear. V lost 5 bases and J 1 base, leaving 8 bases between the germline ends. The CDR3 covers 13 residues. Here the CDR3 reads CASSRHLQETQYF. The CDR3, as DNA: TGTGCCAGCAGTCGACACCTCCAAGAGACCCAGTACTTC.

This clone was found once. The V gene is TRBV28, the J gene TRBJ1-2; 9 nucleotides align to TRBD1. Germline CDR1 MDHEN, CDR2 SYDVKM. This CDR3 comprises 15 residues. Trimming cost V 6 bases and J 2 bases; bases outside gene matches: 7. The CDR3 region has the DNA TGTGCCAGCAGGGAAATGGGGACAGGGAACTATGGCTACACCTTC. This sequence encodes CASREMGTGNYGYTF.

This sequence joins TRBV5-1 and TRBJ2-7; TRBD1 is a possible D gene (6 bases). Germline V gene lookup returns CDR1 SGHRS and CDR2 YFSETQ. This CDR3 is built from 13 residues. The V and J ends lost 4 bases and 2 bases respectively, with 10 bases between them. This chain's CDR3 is CASSLGHAYEQYF. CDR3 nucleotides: TGCGCCAGCAGCCTGGGACATGCCTACGAGCAGTACTTC.

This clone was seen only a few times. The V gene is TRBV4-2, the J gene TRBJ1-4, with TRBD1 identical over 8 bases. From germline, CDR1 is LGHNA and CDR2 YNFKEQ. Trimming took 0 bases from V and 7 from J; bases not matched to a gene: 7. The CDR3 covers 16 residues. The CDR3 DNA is TGTGCCAGCAGCCAAGAAGGTACAGGGGGAAGTGAAAAACTGTTTTTT. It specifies CASSQEGTGGSEKLFF.

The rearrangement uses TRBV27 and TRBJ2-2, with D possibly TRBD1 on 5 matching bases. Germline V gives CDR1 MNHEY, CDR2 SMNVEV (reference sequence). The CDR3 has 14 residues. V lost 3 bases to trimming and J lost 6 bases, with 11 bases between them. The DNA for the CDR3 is TGTGCCAGCAGTTTCCCTGACAGAGCCGGGGAGCTGTTTTTT. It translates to CASSFPDRAGELFF.

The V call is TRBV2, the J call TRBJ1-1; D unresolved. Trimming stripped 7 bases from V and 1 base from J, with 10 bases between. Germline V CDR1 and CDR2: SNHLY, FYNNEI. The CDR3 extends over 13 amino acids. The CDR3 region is CASKRQPNTEAFF. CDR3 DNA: TGTGCCAGCAAGCGGCAGCCGAACACTGAAGCTTTCTTT.

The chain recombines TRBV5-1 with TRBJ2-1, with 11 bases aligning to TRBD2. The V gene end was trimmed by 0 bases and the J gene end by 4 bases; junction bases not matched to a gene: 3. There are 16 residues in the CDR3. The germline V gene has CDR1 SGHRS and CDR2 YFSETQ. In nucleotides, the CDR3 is TGCGCCAGCAGCTTGGTATCTAGCGGGGGGTACAATGAGCAGTTCTTC. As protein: CASSLVSSGGYNEQFF.

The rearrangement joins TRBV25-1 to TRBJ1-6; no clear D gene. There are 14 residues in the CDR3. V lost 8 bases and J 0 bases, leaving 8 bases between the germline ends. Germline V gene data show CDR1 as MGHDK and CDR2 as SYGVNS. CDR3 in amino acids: CASGRHSYNSPLHF. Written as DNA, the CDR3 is TGTGCCAGCGGAAGACACTCCTATAATTCACCCCTCCACTTT.

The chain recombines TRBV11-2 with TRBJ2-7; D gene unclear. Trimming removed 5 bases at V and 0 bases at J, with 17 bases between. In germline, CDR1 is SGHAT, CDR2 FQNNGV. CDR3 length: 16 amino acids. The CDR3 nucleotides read TGTGCCAGCAGCCCTATTCTGCAGGCAAGCTCCTACGAGCAGTACTTC. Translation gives CASSPILQASSYEQYF. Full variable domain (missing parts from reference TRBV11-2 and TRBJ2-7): EAGVAQSPRYKIIEKRQSVAFWCNPISGHATLYWYQQILGQGPKLLIQFQNNGVVDDSQLPKDRFSAERLKGVDSTLKIQPAKLEDSAVYLCASSPILQASSYEQYFGPGTRLTVT.

CDR3 nucleotide sequence: TGTGCCAGCAGCCGGGGACAGAATCTCAATCAGCCCCAGCATTTT. It translates to CASSRGQNLNQPQHF. The chain combines TRBV6-5 with TRBJ1-5; 7 bases align to TRBD1. CDR3 length: 15 amino acids. Germline trimming cut 6 bases from V and 3 bases from J; bases unmatched to any gene: 8. Germline V gives CDR1 MNHEY, CDR2 SVGAGI.

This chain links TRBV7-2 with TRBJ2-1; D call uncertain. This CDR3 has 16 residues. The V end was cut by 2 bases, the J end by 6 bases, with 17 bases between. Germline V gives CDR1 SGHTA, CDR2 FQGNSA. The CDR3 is CASSLNGGSWSNEQFF. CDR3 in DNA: TGTGCCAGCAGCTTAAATGGTGGTAGTTGGAGCAATGAGCAGTTCTTC.

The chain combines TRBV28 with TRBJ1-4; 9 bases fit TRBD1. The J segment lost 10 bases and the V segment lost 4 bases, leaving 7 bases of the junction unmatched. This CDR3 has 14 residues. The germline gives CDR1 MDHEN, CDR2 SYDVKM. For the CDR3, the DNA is TGTGCCAGCAGTTCGAACAGGGGGCCGGTAAAACTGTTTTTT. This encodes CASSSNRGPVKLFF.

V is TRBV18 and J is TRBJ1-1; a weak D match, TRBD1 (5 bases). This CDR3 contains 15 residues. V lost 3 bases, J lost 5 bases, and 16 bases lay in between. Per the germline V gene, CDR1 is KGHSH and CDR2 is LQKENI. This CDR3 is CASSPSQGGRTEAFF. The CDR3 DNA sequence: TGTGCCAGCTCACCTTCGCAGGGCGGTCGGACTGAAGCTTTCTTT.